A single T cell receptor (beta chain) is shown here with its context. Its antigen is as yet unknown. Across several immunoSEQ plates, the genomic DNA of each subset was split evenly. Assay: immunoSEQ multiplex PCR; the TCRdb copy retains only in-frame clones and omits some. The profile shows roughly 400,000 clones, just over 95% of them singletons. CDR3 length: 16 amino acids. Germline CDR1 LNHNV, CDR2 YYDKDF (reference sequence). V was clipped by 1 base and J by 3 bases, with 16 bases between them. The data belong to a study of shared clonotypes between healthy human individuals. Study-wide points: Estimated clonotype richness was generally higher in naive than memory subsets.

The chain links TRBV15 to TRBJ2-7, with D perhaps TRBD1 or TRBD2 (5 bases each). The specimen was memory CD8+ T cells sorted from blood. Subset denoted: CD45RO+ cells pooled with CCR7-negative TemRA cells. The sequence was obtained from a man aged 25 to 40 in good health. CDR3 DNA sequence: TGTGCCACCAGCAGAGTTCGGACTGGGGGAAGCTACGAGCAGTACTTC. This encodes CATSRVRTGGSYEQYF.